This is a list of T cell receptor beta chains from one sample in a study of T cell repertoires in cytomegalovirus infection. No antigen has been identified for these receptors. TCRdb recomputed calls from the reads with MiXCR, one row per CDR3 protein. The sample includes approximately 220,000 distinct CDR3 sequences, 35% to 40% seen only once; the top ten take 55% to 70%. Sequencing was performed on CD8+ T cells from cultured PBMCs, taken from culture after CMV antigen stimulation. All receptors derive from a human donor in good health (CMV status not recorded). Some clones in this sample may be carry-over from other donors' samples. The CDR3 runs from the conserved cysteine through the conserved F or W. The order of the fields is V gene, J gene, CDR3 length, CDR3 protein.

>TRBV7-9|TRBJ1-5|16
CASSSSYLDIDQPQHF
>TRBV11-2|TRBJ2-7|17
CASSLPGGGAGRNEQYF
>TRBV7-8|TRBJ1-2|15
CASSLGAADLSGYTF
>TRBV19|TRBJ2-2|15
CASTPQGRNTGELFF
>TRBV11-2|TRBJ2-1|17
CASSPWTSGGVWNEQFF
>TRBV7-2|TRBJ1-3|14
CASSLMAEGNTIYF
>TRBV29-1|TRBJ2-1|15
CSVEFLGRGSREQFF
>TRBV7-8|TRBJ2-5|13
CASSLGGWETQYF
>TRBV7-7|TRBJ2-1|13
CASSLVLNNEQFF
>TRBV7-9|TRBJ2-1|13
CASSLDGGNEQFF
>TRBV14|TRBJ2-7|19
CASSQDPRTSGLNAPEQYF
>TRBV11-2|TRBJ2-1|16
CASSPSRAGTYNEQFF
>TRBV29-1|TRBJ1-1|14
CSVEGRKRNTEAFF
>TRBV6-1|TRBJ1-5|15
CASIQIPASNQPQHF
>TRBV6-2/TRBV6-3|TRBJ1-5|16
CASINGDSRGNQPQHF
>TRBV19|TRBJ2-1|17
CASSYSLAGAANNEQFF
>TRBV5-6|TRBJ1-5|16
CASSLGGAGRNQPQHF
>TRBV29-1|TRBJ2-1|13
CSVGDGVYNEQFF
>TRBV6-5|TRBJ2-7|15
CASSYSTPLRDEQYF
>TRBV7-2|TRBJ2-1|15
CAILDQTSGHNEQFF
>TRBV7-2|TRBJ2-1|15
CASSLASGSLDEQFF
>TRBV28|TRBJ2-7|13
CAILGQGSYEQYF
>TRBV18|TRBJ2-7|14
CASSPRGPPYEQYF
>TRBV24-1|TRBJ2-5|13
CATSDLKGGSQYF
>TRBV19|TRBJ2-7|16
CASSPGLAGISYEQYF
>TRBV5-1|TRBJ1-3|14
CASSPRGPGNTIYF
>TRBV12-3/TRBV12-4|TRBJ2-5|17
CASRQSSKDPPQETQYF
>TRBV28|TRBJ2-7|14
CASRSATGWYEQYF
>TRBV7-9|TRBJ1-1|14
CASSLPIGGTEAFF
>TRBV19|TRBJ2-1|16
CASSLGTGGTLIEQFF
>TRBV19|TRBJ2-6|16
CASTPLQASGANVLTF